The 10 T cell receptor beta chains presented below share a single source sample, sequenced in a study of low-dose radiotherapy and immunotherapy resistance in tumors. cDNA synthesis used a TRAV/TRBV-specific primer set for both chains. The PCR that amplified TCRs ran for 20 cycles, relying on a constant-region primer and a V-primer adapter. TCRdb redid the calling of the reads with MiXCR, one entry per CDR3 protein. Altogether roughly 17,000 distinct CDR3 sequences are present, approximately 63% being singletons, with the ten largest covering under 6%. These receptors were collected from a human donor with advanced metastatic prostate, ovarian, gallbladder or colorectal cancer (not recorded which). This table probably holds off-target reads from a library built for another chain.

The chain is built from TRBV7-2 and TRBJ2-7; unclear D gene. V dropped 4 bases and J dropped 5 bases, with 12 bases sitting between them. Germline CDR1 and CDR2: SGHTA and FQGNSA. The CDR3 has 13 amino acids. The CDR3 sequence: CASSSPRVHEQYF. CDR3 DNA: TGTGCCAGCAGCTCCCCTAGGGTCCACGAGCAGTACTTC.

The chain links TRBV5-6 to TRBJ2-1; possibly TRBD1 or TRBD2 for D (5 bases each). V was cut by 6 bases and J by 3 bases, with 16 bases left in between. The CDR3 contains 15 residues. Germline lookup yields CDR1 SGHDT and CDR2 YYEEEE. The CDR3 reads CASTFGTIVYNEQFF. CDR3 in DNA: TGTGCCAGCACCTTCGGGACCATAGTCTACAATGAGCAGTTCTTC.

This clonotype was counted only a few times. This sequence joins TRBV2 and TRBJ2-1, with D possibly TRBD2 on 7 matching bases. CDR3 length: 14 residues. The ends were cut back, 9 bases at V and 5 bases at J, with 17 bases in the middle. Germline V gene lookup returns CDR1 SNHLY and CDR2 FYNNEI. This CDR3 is CASGGRDYDNEQFF. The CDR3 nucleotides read TGTGCCAGTGGGGGCCGGGACTATGACAATGAGCAGTTCTTC.

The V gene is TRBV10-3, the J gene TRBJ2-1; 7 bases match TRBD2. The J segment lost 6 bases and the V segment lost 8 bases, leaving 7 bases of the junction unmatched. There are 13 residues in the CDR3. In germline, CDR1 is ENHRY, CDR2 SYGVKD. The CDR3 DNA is TGTGCCATCGCAGGAGGGAGGGGCAATGAGCAGTTCTTC. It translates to CAIAGGRGNEQFF.

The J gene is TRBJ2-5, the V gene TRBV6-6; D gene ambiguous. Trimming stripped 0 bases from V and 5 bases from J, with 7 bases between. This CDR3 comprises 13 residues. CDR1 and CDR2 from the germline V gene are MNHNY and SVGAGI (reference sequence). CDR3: CASSYSFSETQYF. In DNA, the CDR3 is TGTGCCAGCAGTTACTCTTTTTCGGAGACCCAGTACTTC.

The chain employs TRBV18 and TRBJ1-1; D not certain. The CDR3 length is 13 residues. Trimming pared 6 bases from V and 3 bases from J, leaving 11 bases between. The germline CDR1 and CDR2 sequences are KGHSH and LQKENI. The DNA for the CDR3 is TGTGCCAGCTCCGAGGGCCTGGACACTGAAGCTTTCTTT. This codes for CASSEGLDTEAFF.

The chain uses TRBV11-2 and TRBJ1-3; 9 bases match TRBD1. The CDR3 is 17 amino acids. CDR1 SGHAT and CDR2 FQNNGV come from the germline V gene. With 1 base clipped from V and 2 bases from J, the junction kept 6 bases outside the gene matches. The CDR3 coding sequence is TGTGCCAGCAGCTTAGGTTCCCGACAGGGGGCTGGAAACACCATATATTTT. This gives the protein CASSLGSRQGAGNTIYF.

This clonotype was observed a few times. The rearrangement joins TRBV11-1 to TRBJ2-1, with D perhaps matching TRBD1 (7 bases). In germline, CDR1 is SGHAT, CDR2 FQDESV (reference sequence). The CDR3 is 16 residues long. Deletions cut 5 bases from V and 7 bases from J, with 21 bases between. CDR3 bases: TGTGCCAGCAGCGACCTTACAGAGGCAGGGGGGAATGAGCAGTTCTTC. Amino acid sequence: CASSDLTEAGGNEQFF.

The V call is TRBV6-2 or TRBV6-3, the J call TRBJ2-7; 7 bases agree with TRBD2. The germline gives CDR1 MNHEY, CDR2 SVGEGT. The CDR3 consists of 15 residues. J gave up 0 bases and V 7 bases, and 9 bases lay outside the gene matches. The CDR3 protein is CASTTAGKSSYEQYF. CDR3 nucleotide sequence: TGTGCCAGCACGACAGCGGGAAAGAGCTCCTACGAGCAGTACTTC.

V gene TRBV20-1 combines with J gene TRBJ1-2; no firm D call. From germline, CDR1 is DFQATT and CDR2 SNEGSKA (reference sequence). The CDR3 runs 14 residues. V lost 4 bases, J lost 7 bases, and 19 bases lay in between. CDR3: CSANALSTASGYTF. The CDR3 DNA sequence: TGCAGTGCTAACGCCTTGTCGACCGCATCTGGCTACACCTTC.